The TCR beta chain under discussion was sequenced for a study of blood T cell repertoires in COVID-19. Study as a whole: COVID-19 samples collected from the United States, Italy and Spain covered acute and convalescent phases.

Authors' analysis steps: Estimation of nucleated cell counts was performed using reference gene primer amplification. Assay: immunoSEQ multiplex PCR; the TCRdb copy retains only in-frame clones and omits some. V and J calls plus clone size are reproduced from that table; the DNA served to infer D and trimming. The sample carries a few hundred thousand clones, approximately 85% recorded once. The CDR3 length is 15 residues. The germline CDR1 and CDR2 sequences are GTSNPN and SVGIG (reference sequence). V was trimmed by 2 bases and J by 0 bases, leaving 10 bases between them. Participants had their cohort set by participant-reported clinical history. All exposed participants met a person with COVID-19 within 2 weeks before entering the study.

The sequenced sample was PBMCs or T cells enriched from blood (not recorded which). The clonotype was recovered from a woman between 45 and 60 years old who had been exposed to COVID-19. The chain recombines TRBV30 with TRBJ1-4; D is unclear. CDR3 protein: CAWSQMSSTNEKLFF. In DNA form, the CDR3 reads TGTGCCTGGAGTCAGATGTCTTCAACTAATGAAAAACTGTTTTTT. Full variable domain (remainder filled in from reference TRBV30 and TRBJ1-4): SQTIHQWPATLVQPVGSPLSLECTVEGTSNPNLYWYRQAAGRGLQLLFYSVGIGQISSEVPQNLSASRPQDRQFILSSKKLLLSDSGFYLCAWSQMSSTNEKLFFGSGTQLSVL.